The sequence of this T cell receptor beta chain was determined in a study of CD8 T cells in ankylosing spondylitis. General study points: Clones linked to disease, bearing a CD8+ phenotype, were relatively rare in peripheral blood. According to the report, clones linked to the disease were significantly enriched in matched synovial fluid samples taken from ankylosing spondylitis patients. Reactive arthritis synovial fluid and blood previously showed some of these motif variants.

The CDR3 has 14 amino acids. V gave up 2 bases and J gave up 11 bases, with 18 bases separating them. Per the germline V gene, CDR1 is LGHNA and CDR2 is YSLEER. MiXCR, applied by TCRdb to the 5' RACE reads, yields one record per CDR3 protein. The sample has fewer than 200,000 distinct CDR3 sequences; just over 9.5% are singletons. This clonotype was counted only a few times. The antigen is not known. The genes are TRBV4-3 and TRBJ1-1; D ambiguous. Sequencing was performed on blood, either unsorted or a sorted T cell fraction (not recorded which). This clonotype was sampled from a female donor with ankylosing spondylitis or in good health (not recorded which). The CDR3 nucleotides read TGCGCCAGCAGCCAATATAAAATGCCCTATGGGGCTTTCTTT. It encodes CASSQYKMPYGAFF.